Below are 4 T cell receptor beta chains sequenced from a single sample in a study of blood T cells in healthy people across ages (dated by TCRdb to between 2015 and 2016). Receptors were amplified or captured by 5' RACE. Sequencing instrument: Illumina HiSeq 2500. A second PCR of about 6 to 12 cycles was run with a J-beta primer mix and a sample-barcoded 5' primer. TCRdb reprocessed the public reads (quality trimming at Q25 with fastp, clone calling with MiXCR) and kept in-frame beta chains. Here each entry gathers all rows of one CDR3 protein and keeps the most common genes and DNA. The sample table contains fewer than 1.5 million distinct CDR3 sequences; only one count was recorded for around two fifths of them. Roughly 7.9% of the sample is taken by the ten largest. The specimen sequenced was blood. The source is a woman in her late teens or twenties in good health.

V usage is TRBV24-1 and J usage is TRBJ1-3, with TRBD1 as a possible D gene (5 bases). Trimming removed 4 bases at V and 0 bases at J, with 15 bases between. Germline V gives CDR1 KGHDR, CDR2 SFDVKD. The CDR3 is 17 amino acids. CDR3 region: CATSDLQGLHSGNTIYF. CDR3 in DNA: TGTGCCACCAGTGACCTGCAGGGACTCCACTCTGGAAACACCATATATTTT.

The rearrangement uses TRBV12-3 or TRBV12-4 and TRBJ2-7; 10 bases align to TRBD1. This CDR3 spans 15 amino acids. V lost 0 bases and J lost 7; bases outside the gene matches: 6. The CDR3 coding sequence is TGTGCCAGCAGTTTAGCCGGGACAGGGGTTTGGGAGCAGTACTTC. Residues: CASSLAGTGVWEQYF.

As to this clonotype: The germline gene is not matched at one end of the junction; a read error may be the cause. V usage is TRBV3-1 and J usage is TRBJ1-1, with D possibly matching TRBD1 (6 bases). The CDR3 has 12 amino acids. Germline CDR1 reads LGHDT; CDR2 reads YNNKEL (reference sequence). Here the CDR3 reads CASSWGDTGAFF. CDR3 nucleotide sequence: TGTGCCAGCAGCTGGGGGGACACTGGAGCTTTCTTT.

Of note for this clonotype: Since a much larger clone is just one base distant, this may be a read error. The CDR3 coding sequence is TGCAGTGCTAGTGGGCAGGCGCAAGAGACCCAGTTCTTC. This encodes CSASGQAQETQFF. This chain links TRBV20-1 with TRBJ2-1, with D hard to call. Germline lookup yields CDR1 DFQATT and CDR2 SNEGSKA (reference sequence). Trimming removed 3 bases from V and 13 bases from J, with 19 bases in between. The CDR3 covers 13 residues.